This T cell receptor beta chain stems from a study of CD8 T cells in ankylosing spondylitis. TCRdb fed the 5' RACE reads into MiXCR, producing one record per CDR3 protein. The sample lists about 96,000 distinct CDR3 sequences, just under 9% occurring once. Remarks on this clonotype: Antigen specificity is unknown.

The study's findings and limits: In ankylosing spondylitis blood, a motif of roughly 8 highly homologous TCR beta variants appeared characteristic. There were earlier reports of some motif variants in reactive arthritis synovial fluid and blood.

The clonotype comes from a male donor with ankylosing spondylitis or in good health (not recorded which). The specimen was blood, either unsorted or a sorted T cell fraction (not recorded which).

The CDR3 DNA reads TGTGCCTGGAGGGAGCGATACACCGGGGAGCTGTTTTTT. It is translated as CAWRERYTGELFF. The J gene is TRBJ2-2, the V gene TRBV30; D is unresolved. V lost 3 bases, J lost 3 bases, and 8 bases lay in between. Germline V CDR1 and CDR2: GTSNPN, SVGIG (reference sequence). This CDR3 comprises 13 residues.